This T cell receptor (beta chain) was recovered during a study of cytomegalovirus exposure and HLA in healthy donors. The wider study: A later analysis reported the roughly 130 validation repertoires used the same platform as the 550 to 800 first-cohort repertoires. General observations from the study: According to reports, the classifier identified cytomegalovirus status with high specificity and sensitivity.

Germline V gene lookup returns CDR1 LNHDA and CDR2 SQIVND (reference sequence). CDR3 size: 15 residues. The junction had 11 bases not matched to a gene; V was cut back by 9 bases and J by 4 bases. The donors were in the approximately 110-subject validation cohort; that cohort was separate from the roughly 730-subject first cohort. As concerns this clone: The antigen remains undetermined.

Sequencing used immunoSEQ multiplex PCR; TCRdb keeps in-frame clones, though not all of them. The sample has about 200,000 clones; around 90% are singletons. This receptor was identified in a young woman in good health and CMV-seropositive. The chain uses TRBV19 and TRBJ2-5; 10 bases map to TRBD1. Sequencing used PBMCs. In DNA, the CDR3 is TGTGCCAGCTCGGTATGGACAGGGGGTCTAGAGACCCAGTACTTC. It encodes CASSVWTGGLETQYF.